The next 18 T cell receptor beta chains were all read from a single sample in a study of CD8+ T cells in alopecia areata. cDNA serving as the sequencing template came from extracted, reverse transcribed RNA. Produced via immunoSEQ multiplex PCR; TCRdb's table is partial and in-frame only. The table lists 150,000 to 200,000 clones, roughly 64% of them singletons. This sample's treatment: oral pan-JAK inhibitor, 5-10 mg twice daily. The sample was CD4+ T cells sorted from blood, taken at week 24, from a patient treated with tofacitinib. All receptors come from a human donor with alopecia areata.

The rearrangement joins TRBV25-1 to TRBJ1-1; D not certain. The length of the CDR3 is 17 residues. Germline lookup yields CDR1 MGHDK and CDR2 SYGVNS. Deletions cut 4 bases from V and 1 base from J, with 19 bases between. The CDR3 bases are TGTGCCAGCAGTGCGGGAAACCCCTCGGACCAGAACACTGAAGCTTTCTTT. Protein sequence: CASSAGNPSDQNTEAFF.

This rearrangement joins TRBV5-6 to TRBJ1-2; D not certain. V lost 1 base and J 8 bases, leaving 15 bases between the germline ends. The V gene's germline CDR1 is SGHDT and CDR2 YYEEEE. CDR3 size: 14 residues. Written as DNA, the CDR3 is TGTGCCAGCAGCTTGAAAACGAGGGCAGGAGGCTACACCTTC. Translation: CASSLKTRAGGYTF.

The rearrangement joins TRBV5-4 to TRBJ1-2; maybe TRBD1 (5 bases). This CDR3 spans 14 amino acids. Germline V gives CDR1 SGHNT, CDR2 YYREEE (reference sequence). V was clipped by 3 bases and J by 8 bases, with 17 bases between them. For the CDR3, the DNA is TGTGCCAGCAGCTACGAGGGGTCACCCTGGGGCTACACCTTC. Translated: CASSYEGSPWGYTF.

This clone has more than one count but fewer than ten. This chain connects TRBV29-1 to TRBJ2-3, with 15 bases fitting TRBD2. V was clipped by 4 bases and J by 5 bases; unmatched bases: 4. The CDR3 totals 15 residues. Per germline, CDR1 SQVTM and CDR2 ANQGSEA. CDR3 in amino acids: CSVAGLAGGIDTQYF. The DNA for the CDR3 is TGCAGCGTTGCTGGACTAGCGGGGGGGATAGATACGCAGTATTTT.

This chain joins TRBV4-3 and TRBJ1-3, with 8 bases lining up with TRBD1. Per the germline V gene, CDR1 is LGHNA and CDR2 is YSLEER. The CDR3 contains 14 residues. V shed 4 bases and J 6 bases; nucleotides not matched to a gene: 5. CDR3 region: CASSLTGGLNTIYF. The CDR3 region has the DNA TGCGCCAGCAGCCTAACAGGGGGACTAAACACCATATATTTT.

This clone was seen more than once but under ten times. This sequence joins TRBV18 and TRBJ1-1; D is unclear. The germline V and J ends were trimmed by 4 bases and 1 base, with 13 bases remaining between them. This CDR3 contains 15 residues. CDR1 KGHSH and CDR2 LQKENI come from the germline V gene. The CDR3: CASSLVVGSNTEAFF. The CDR3 DNA follows: TGTGCCAGCTCACTAGTCGTAGGGTCGAACACTGAAGCTTTCTTT.

The chain recombines TRBV19 with TRBJ1-1, with 8 bases identical to TRBD1. Germline V CDR1 and CDR2: LNHDA, SQIVND (reference sequence). CDR3 length equals 14 residues. V shed 8 bases, J shed 0 bases, and the junction held 5 bases outside the gene matches. The CDR3 here is CASGRGPLNTEAFF. CDR3 DNA: TGTGCCAGTGGCAGGGGGCCCTTGAACACTGAAGCTTTCTTT.

Of note for this clone: Additional DNA sequences in this sample encode the identical CDR3. The V call is TRBV30, the J call TRBJ2-6, with D perhaps matching TRBD1 (5 bases). Germline assignment: CDR1 GTSNPN and CDR2 SVGIG (reference sequence). The V and J ends lost 5 bases and 2 bases respectively, with 7 bases between them. This CDR3 contains 13 residues. The CDR3 reads CAWSGPGANVLTF. CDR3 DNA sequence: TGTGCCTGGTCAGGGCCTGGGGCCAACGTCCTGACTTTC.

The V gene is TRBV5-1, the J gene TRBJ2-3; 8 nucleotides line up with TRBD2. This CDR3 comprises 16 residues. V shed 0 bases, J shed 3 bases, and the junction held 6 bases outside the gene matches. Germline values: CDR1 SGHRS, CDR2 YFSETQ. The DNA of the CDR3 is TGCGCCAGCAGCTTGGGGGCCGGGGGGGCGACAGATACGCAGTATTTT. It is translated as CASSLGAGGATDTQYF.

The rearrangement links TRBV30 to TRBJ1-2; D call uncertain. CDR1 is GTSNPN and CDR2 is SVGIG in the germline V gene (reference sequence). Trimming cost V 0 bases and J 7 bases, with 9 bases left between them. The CDR3 runs to 12 residues. The chain's CDR3 is CAWSVKGGGYTF. CDR3 DNA sequence: TGTGCCTGGAGTGTAAAGGGTGGTGGCTACACCTTC.

This rearrangement joins TRBV6-5 to TRBJ2-1; D gene ambiguous. Trimming shortened V by 1 base and J by 2 bases, and 9 bases separated the two germline ends. Germline CDR1 is MNHEY and CDR2 is SVGAGI. The CDR3 is 15 amino acids. The CDR3 DNA reads TGTGCCAGCAGTTACTTGGCGGAGCCCTACAATGAGCAGTTCTTC. It specifies CASSYLAEPYNEQFF.

The sample holds a few counts of this clone. The chain has TRBV7-9 and TRBJ2-1; TRBD2 aligns across 9 bases. CDR3 length: 16 amino acids. Germline CDR1 is SEHNR and CDR2 is FQNEAQ (reference sequence). The junction had 6 bases not matched to a gene; V was cut back by 1 base and J by 5 bases. CDR3 DNA: TGTGCCAGCAGCTTAGACTTAGCGGGAGTTCACAATGAGCAGTTCTTC. Encoded protein: CASSLDLAGVHNEQFF.

J is TRBJ1-2 and V is TRBV4-1; tentatively, D is TRBD1 (5 bases). The CDR3 spans 16 residues. Germline CDR1 MGHRA, CDR2 YSYEKL. Trimming removed 4 bases at V and 4 bases at J, with 19 bases between. For the CDR3, the DNA is TGCGCCAGCAGCCCCGGTGGGCAGGGTCGAATCTATGGCTACACCTTC. This codes for CASSPGGQGRIYGYTF.

The chain links TRBV18 to TRBJ1-2, with D tentatively TRBD1 (5 bases). V dropped 4 bases and J dropped 0 bases, with 12 bases sitting between them. In germline, CDR1 is KGHSH, CDR2 LQKENI. There are 15 residues in the CDR3. In nucleotides, the CDR3 is TGTGCCAGCTCACTAGAGACAGCCCCTAACTATGGCTACACCTTC. The encoded protein is CASSLETAPNYGYTF.

The rearrangement joins TRBV27 to TRBJ1-5, with 8 positions matching TRBD1. Germline CDR1 reads MNHEY; CDR2 reads SMNVEV (reference sequence). The CDR3 extends over 15 amino acids. V shed 5 bases, J shed 5 bases, and the junction held 8 bases outside the gene matches. CDR3 amino acids: CASSRTGTGDQPQHF. As DNA, the CDR3 is TGTGCCAGCAGTAGAACCGGGACAGGTGATCAGCCCCAGCATTTT.

Regarding this clone: The same CDR3 arises from other DNA sequences in this sample as well. This sequence joins TRBV29-1 and TRBJ2-5; D is ambiguous. The CDR3 spans 10 residues. The V gene's germline CDR1 is SQVTM and CDR2 ANQGSEA. The V end was cut by 6 bases, the J end by 2 bases, with 4 bases between. This CDR3 reads CSVGQETQYF. CDR3 DNA: TGCAGCGTGGGACAAGAGACCCAGTACTTC.

This rearrangement joins TRBV4-3 to TRBJ2-4; D is unresolved. The germline gives CDR1 LGHNA, CDR2 YSLEER. Trimming shortened V by 2 bases and J by 1 base, and 12 bases separated the two germline ends. The CDR3 runs to 16 residues. The DNA for the CDR3 is TGCGCCAGCAGCCAATTCTATACCGGGGCCAAAAACATTCAGTACTTC. Translated, it gives CASSQFYTGAKNIQYF.

As DNA, the CDR3 is TGTGCCAGCAGTGAAGGTCTAGCGGAGGGCTACGAGCAGTACTTC. Its translation is CASSEGLAEGYEQYF. V is TRBV2 and J is TRBJ2-7, with 7 bases matching TRBD2. After removal of 1 base from V and 3 bases from J, the junction contained 6 bases not matched to a gene. CDR1 and CDR2 from the germline V gene are SNHLY and FYNNEI. The CDR3 is 15 residues long. The entire variable domain, with the rest obtained from reference TRBV2 and TRBJ2-7, is as follows: EPEVTQTPSHQVTQMGQEVILRCVPISNHLYFYWYRQILGQKVEFLVSFYNNEISEKSEIFDDQFSVERPDGSNFTLKIRSTKLEDSAMYFCASSEGLAEGYEQYFGPGTRLTVT.